This TCR beta chain was identified in a study of T cells after yellow fever vaccination. Trimming cost V 6 bases and J 4 bases; bases outside gene matches: 9. The CDR3 runs 13 residues. Germline CDR1 SQVTM, CDR2 ANQGSEA. Production of TCR cDNA was by 5'RACE template switching, which also added a universal primer site and UMIs. TCRdb re-called the 5' RACE reads with MiXCR, one entry per CDR3 protein. This table has about 120,000 distinct CDR3 sequences, 7% to 8.5% appearing once. This clonotype was picked up a small number of times. This clonotype was sampled from a man aged 25-45 years who received the YFV17D yellow fever vaccine. The sequences come from CD8+ T cells sorted from PBMCs, collected 45 days after the yellow fever booster vaccination. The chain couples TRBV29-1 to TRBJ2-7, with 7 bases identical to TRBD1. CDR3 residues: CSVQTGRSYEQYF. The DNA for the CDR3 is TGCAGCGTCCAGACAGGGAGAAGTTACGAGCAGTACTTC.